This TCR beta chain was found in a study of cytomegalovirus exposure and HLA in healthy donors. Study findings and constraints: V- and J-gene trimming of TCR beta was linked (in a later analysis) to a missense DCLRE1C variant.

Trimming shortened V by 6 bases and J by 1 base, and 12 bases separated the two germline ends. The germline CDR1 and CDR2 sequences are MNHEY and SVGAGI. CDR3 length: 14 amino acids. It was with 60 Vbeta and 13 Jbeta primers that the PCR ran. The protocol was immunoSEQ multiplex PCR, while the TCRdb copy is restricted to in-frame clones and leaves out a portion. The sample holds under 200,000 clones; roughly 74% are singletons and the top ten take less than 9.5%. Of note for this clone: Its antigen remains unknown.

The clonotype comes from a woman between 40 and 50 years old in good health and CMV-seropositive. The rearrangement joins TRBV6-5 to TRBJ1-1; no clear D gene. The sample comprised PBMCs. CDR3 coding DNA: TGTGCCAGCAGACCCCGGAACAGGAACACTGAAGCTTTCTTT. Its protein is CASRPRNRNTEAFF.